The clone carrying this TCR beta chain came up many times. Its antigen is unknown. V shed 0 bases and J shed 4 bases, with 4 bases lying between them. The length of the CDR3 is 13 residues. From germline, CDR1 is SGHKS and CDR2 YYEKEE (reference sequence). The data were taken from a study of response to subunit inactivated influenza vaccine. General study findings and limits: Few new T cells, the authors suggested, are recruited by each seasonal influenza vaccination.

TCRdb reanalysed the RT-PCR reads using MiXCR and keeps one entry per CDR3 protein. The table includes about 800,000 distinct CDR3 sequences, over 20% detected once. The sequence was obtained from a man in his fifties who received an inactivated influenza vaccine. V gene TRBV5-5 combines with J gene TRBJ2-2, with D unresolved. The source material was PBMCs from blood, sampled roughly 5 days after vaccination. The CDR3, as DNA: TGTGCCAGCAGCTTGGCTGTCACCGGGGAGCTGTTTTTT. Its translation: CASSLAVTGELFF. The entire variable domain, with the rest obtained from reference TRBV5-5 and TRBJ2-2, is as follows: DAGVTQSPTHLIKTRGQQVTLRCSPISGHKSVSWYQQVLGQGPQFIFQYYEKEERGRGNFPDRFSARQFPNYSSELNVNALLLGDSALYLCASSLAVTGELFFGEGSRLTVL.